What follows describes a single T cell receptor (beta chain). Its antigen remains unidentified. This sample is part of a study of identical twins. Via MiXCR, TCRdb re-called the 5' RACE reads, giving one row per CDR3 protein. The profile shows 400,000 to 500,000 distinct CDR3 sequences, roughly 20% of them singletons. After removal of 6 bases from V and 6 bases from J, the junction contained 9 bases not matched to a gene. The CDR3 is made up of 14 amino acids. Study results and caveats: Twin-shared out-of-frame alpha sequences showed excess low generation probability.

Sequencing input: naive T cells sorted from blood. This clonotype was obtained from a man aged 50-60 years in good health. The rearrangement joins TRBV12-3 or TRBV12-4 to TRBJ2-7, with 9 bases that match TRBD1. In DNA form, the CDR3 reads TGTGCCAGCAGACTAACCGGGACAGGGAGCGAGCAGTACTTC. This sequence encodes CASRLTGTGSEQYF.